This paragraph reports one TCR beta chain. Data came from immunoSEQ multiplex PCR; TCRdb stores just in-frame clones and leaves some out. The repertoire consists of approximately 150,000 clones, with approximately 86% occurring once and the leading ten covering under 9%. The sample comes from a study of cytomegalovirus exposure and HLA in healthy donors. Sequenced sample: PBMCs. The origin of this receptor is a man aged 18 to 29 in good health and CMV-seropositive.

As DNA, the CDR3 is TGTGCCAGCAGCTCCCCTCTACTAGCCCGGCCCTACAATGAGCAGTTCTTC. This encodes CASSSPLLARPYNEQFF. The genes are TRBV7-9 and TRBJ2-1; TRBD2 might be the D (6 bases). CDR3 length equals 17 residues. Per germline, CDR1 SEHNR and CDR2 FQNEAQ (reference sequence). Trimming left V 4 bases short and J 2 bases short, with 18 bases between.